Presented here are 2 T cell receptor beta chains from one specimen sequenced in a study of blood T cell repertoires in COVID-19. Sequencing used immunoSEQ multiplex PCR; TCRdb keeps in-frame clones, though not all of them. The sample contains about 120,000 clones, just over 75% of which appear only once. Specimen: peripheral blood. Receptors originate from a woman of 80 years or more with acute or convalescent COVID-19.

The rearrangement links TRBV7-9 to TRBJ2-1; 14 bases are shared with TRBD2. J lost 6 bases, V lost 6 bases, and 7 bases had no gene match. The length of the CDR3 is 16 residues. Germline V CDR1 and CDR2: SEHNR, FQNEAQ (reference sequence). CDR3 sequence (DNA): TGTGCCAGCAGAACGACTAGCGGGAGGGGCCCCAATGAGCAGTTCTTC. It encodes CASRTTSGRGPNEQFF. Variable domain in full (rest from reference TRBV7-9 and TRBJ2-1): DTGVSQNPRHKITKRGQNVTFRCDPISEHNRLYWYRQTLGQGPEFLTYFQNEAQLEKSRLLSDRFSAERPKGSFSTLEIQRTEQGDSAMYLCASRTTSGRGPNEQFFGPGTRLTVL.

The chain is built from TRBV7-2 and TRBJ2-5, with TRBD1 matching 11 bases. V lost 1 base, J lost 7 bases, and 11 bases stayed unmatched. The V gene's germline CDR1 is SGHTA and CDR2 FQGNSA. This CDR3 has 17 residues. CDR3 in amino acids: CASSLGRRTGGIVTQYF. CDR3 DNA: TGTGCCAGCAGCTTAGGTCGTAGGACAGGGGGCATCGTGACCCAGTACTTC.